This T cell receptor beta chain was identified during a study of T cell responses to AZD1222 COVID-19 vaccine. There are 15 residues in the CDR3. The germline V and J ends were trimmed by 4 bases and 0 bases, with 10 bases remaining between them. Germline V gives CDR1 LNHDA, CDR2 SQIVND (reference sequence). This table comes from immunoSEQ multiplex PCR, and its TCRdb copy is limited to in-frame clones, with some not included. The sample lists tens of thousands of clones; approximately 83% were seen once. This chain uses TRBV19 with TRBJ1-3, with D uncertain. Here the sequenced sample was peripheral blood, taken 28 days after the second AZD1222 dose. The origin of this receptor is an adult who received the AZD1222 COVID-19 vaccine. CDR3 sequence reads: CASSKTADSGNTIYF. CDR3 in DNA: TGTGCCAGTAGTAAAACGGCGGACTCTGGAAACACCATATATTTT. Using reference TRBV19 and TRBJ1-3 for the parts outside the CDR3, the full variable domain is DGGITQSPKYLFRKEGQNVTLSCEQNLNHDAMYWYRQDPGQGLRLIYYSQIVNDFQKGDIAEGYSVSREKKESFPLTVTSAQKNPTAFYLCASSKTADSGNTIYFGEGSWLTVV.